The 14 T cell receptor beta chains reported below all come from one sample, sequenced in a study of T cell clonality in common variable immunodeficiency. Data came from immunoSEQ multiplex PCR; TCRdb stores just in-frame clones and leaves some out. The sample was found to contain tens of thousands of clones, and every one recurs. The sequenced sample was peripheral blood mononuclear cells. These receptors were obtained from a person aged 18-69 years in good health.

This clone appeared many times. CDR3 amino acids: CSARGALSYEQYF. The sequenced part of the CDR3 DNA is TGCAGTGCTAGAGGTGCGCTCTCCTACGAG. The V call is TRBV20-1, the J call TRBJ2-7, with D unclear. The CDR3 end falls 3 residues outside the read, so it is completed with the germline J gene. CDR3 length: 13 amino acids. Germline-derived CDR1 and CDR2 are DFQATT and SNEGSKA (reference sequence). With 1 base removed from V and 0 bases from J, the gap between germline ends came to 7 bases.

This clone was detected many times. The read terminates 3 residues before the CDR3 end, so the remaining end is supplied by the germline J gene. This chain links TRBV4-2 with TRBJ2-3; TRBD2 matches 15 bases. Germline V gene data show CDR1 as LGHNA and CDR2 as YNFKEQ. V shed 4 bases, J shed 0 bases, and the junction held 5 bases outside the gene matches. The CDR3 is 18 residues long. The CDR3 sequence: CASSPGTSGRPSTDTQYF. The covered CDR3 bases are TGTGCCAGCAGCCCCGGGACTAGCGGGAGGCCGAGCACAGATACG.

This clone was recorded many times. The CDR3 end is not reached by the read, which stops 3 residues before it; the germline J gene fills it in. The chain links TRBV5-1 to TRBJ2-5; the D gene could be TRBD1 or TRBD2 (7 bases each). Germline V gene lookup returns CDR1 SGHRS and CDR2 YFSETQ. Trimming pared 2 bases from V and 5 bases from J, leaving 13 bases between. The CDR3 extends over 14 amino acids. The DNA read from the CDR3 is TGCGCCAGCAGCTTACAGGGGAGGGCGGAGACC. This encodes CASSLQGRAET. The whole CDR3 reads CASSLQGRAETQYF.

This clone was observed many times. The CDR3 end lies 3 residues beyond the end of the read and is filled in from the germline J gene. The J gene is TRBJ1-1, the V gene TRBV5-1; TRBD1 is a possible D gene (5 bases). V was clipped by 0 bases and J by 4 bases, with 10 bases between them. The CDR3 runs to 14 residues. Germline values: CDR1 SGHRS, CDR2 YFSETQ. Partial CDR3 DNA: TGCGCCAGCAGCTTGGACAGGTCGAGCACTGAA. Protein: CASSLDRSSTE. The whole CDR3 sequence is CASSLDRSSTEAFF.

This clone was seen many times. At one end, the junction sequence differs from germline, possibly due to a read error. The CDR3 end falls 3 residues outside the read, so it is completed with the germline J gene. The chain recombines TRBV7-7 with TRBJ1-1; 9 bases line up with TRBD1. CDR1 and CDR2 from the germline V gene are SSHAT and FNYEAQ (reference sequence). The CDR3 contains 13 residues. The chain's CDR3 is CASSLGTGTEAFF. The sequenced CDR3 bases are TGTGCTAGCAGCTTAGGGACAGGGACTGAA.

In this sample, this clone turned up many times. The read halts 3 residues ahead of the CDR3 end, with the missing end drawn from the germline J gene. This chain links TRBV12-3 or TRBV12-4 with TRBJ2-7; 9 bases align to TRBD1. V lost 5 bases, J lost 2 bases, and 7 bases stayed unmatched. This CDR3 region has 15 residues. The sequenced CDR3 bases are TGTGCCAGCAGTGTCGGGACAGGGACCGCCTACGAG. This sequence encodes CASSVGTGTAYE. From start to end, the CDR3 is CASSVGTGTAYEQYF.

This clone was observed at least ten times. The DNA ends 3 residues before the CDR3 does, and the rest of the CDR3 is filled in from the germline J gene. The V call is TRBV2, the J call TRBJ1-6; TRBD1 matches 7 bases. Germline trimming cut 4 bases from V and 7 bases from J; bases unmatched to any gene: 7. The germline CDR1 and CDR2 sequences are SNHLY and FYNNEI. CDR3 length equals 15 residues. The CDR3 bases that were read are TGTGCCAGCAGTGTGCAAGGGGGCGCAAATTCACCC. Translating it yields CASSVQGGANSP. The entire CDR3 is CASSVQGGANSPLHF.

This clone was recorded many times. The read ends 3 residues shy of where the CDR3 ends; the end is completed using the germline J gene. V usage is TRBV5-1 and J usage is TRBJ2-3; the match to TRBD2 covers 8 bases. With 3 bases clipped from V and 3 bases from J, the junction kept 12 bases outside the gene matches. This CDR3 is 17 amino acids long. CDR1 and CDR2 (germline): SGHRS, YFSETQ. The CDR3 bases that were read are TGCGCCAGCAGCTCCTTATTAGCGGGAAGGTCAACAGATACG. This translates into CASSSLLAGRSTDT. Given in full, the CDR3 is CASSSLLAGRSTDTQYF.

This clone was counted many times. Read data end 3 residues before the CDR3 end; the end is taken from the germline J gene. The chain combines TRBV2 with TRBJ1-5; unclear D gene. CDR3 length: 14 amino acids. Germline lookup yields CDR1 SNHLY and CDR2 FYNNEI. V was clipped by 1 base and J by 3 bases, with 7 bases between them. The CDR3 sequence is CASSEDTVNQPQHF. The sequenced part of the CDR3 DNA is TGTGCCAGCAGTGAAGACACAGTCAATCAGCCC.

This clone was detected many times. The read comes to an end 3 residues before the CDR3 does, leaving the germline J gene to fill in the end. J is TRBJ2-3 and V is TRBV9, with TRBD2 identical over 7 bases. J lost 2 bases, V lost 1 base, and 4 bases had no gene match. The germline V gene has CDR1 SGDLS and CDR2 YYNGEE. This CDR3 spans 15 amino acids. The CDR3 bases that were read are TGTGCCAGCAGCGTATGGGGACTAACCACAGATACG. Residues: CASSVWGLTTDT. The whole CDR3 protein is CASSVWGLTTDTQYF. The whole variable domain, remainder taken from reference TRBV9 and TRBJ2-3, is DSGVTQTPKHLITATGQRVTLRCSPRSGDLSVYWYQQSLDQGLQFLIQYYNGEERAKGNILERFSAQQFPDLHSELNLSSLELGDSALYFCASSVWGLTTDTQYFGPGTRLTVL.

This clone was observed many times. The read terminates 3 residues before the CDR3 end, so the remaining end is supplied by the germline J gene. The chain employs TRBV5-1 and TRBJ2-7; D gene ambiguous. V gave up 4 bases and J gave up 1 base, with 3 bases separating them. The CDR3 runs to 11 residues. Germline V lookup: CDR1 SGHRS, CDR2 YFSETQ. The CDR3 bases that were read are TGCGCCAGCAGCGCGTCCTACGAG. Protein product: CASSASYE. The complete CDR3 sequence is CASSASYEQYF.

This clone was found many times. Read data end 3 residues before the CDR3 end; the end is taken from the germline J gene. V usage is TRBV20-1 and J usage is TRBJ2-2; 11 positions agree with TRBD2. With 6 bases clipped from V and 5 bases from J, the junction kept 8 bases outside the gene matches. This CDR3 has 15 residues. Germline V gene lookup returns CDR1 DFQATT and CDR2 SNEGSKA (reference sequence). The CDR3 protein is CSAVSGRAGTGELFF. Incomplete CDR3 DNA: TGCAGTGCAGTTAGCGGGAGGGCCGGAACCGGGGAG.

This clone has a count of ten or more. With the read ending 3 residues before the CDR3 end, the germline J gene is used to fill in that end. The V call is TRBV7-2, the J call TRBJ1-2; unclear D gene. The CDR3 consists of 14 residues. Germline loops: CDR1 SGHTA, CDR2 FQGNSA. Trimming stripped 5 bases from V and 3 bases from J, with 13 bases between. The CDR3 loop is CASSRYRVDYGYTF. The CDR3 DNA, read in part, is TGTGCCAGCAGCCGCTACCGGGTCGACTATGGC.

This clone was seen repeatedly, ten times or more. The read terminates 3 residues ahead of where the CDR3 ends, so the germline J gene completes it. The rearrangement joins TRBV5-1 to TRBJ1-4, with D unresolved. The CDR3 length is 18 residues. The V end lost 1 base, the J end lost 0 bases, and 16 bases lay between the germline ends. CDR1 and CDR2 (germline): SGHRS, YFSETQ. Partial CDR3 DNA: TGCGCCAGCAGCTTGAAGTACAGAGCAAGTGCAACTAATGAAAAA. Protein: CASSLKYRASATNEK. Given in full, the CDR3 is CASSLKYRASATNEKLFF.